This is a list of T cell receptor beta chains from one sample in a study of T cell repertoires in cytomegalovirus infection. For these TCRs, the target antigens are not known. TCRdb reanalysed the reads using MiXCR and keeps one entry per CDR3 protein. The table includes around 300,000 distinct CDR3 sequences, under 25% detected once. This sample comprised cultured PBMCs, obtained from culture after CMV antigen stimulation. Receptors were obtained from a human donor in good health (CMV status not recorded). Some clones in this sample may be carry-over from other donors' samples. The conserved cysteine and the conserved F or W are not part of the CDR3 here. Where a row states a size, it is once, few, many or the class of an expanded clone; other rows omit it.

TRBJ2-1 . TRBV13 ASSPQTIVLAGDSYNEQF
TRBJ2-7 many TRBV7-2 ASSFESGRAHEQY
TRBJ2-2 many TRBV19 ASSMDRTGATGELF
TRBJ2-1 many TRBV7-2 ASSPPGTAYNEQF
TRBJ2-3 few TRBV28 ASSLTSGRVITDTQY
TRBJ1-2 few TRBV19 ASTTRATYGYT
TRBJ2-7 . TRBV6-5 ASSYSKIQAYEQY
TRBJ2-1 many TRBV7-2 ASSLAHRQNEQF
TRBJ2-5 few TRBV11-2 ASSLGTGWGQETQY
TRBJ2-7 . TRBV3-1 ASSLGGLSGTRYEQY
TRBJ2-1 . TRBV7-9 ASRVPGHLGDEQF
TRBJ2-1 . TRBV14 ASSQKGTSGYNEQF
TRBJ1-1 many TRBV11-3 ASSRTGGMVNTEAF
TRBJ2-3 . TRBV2 ASSGGRENTDTQY
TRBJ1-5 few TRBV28 ASRTGVSNQPQH
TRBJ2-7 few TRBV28 ASRRLGGDRYEQY
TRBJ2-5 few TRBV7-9 AGTGSAETQY
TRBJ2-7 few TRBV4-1 ASSHAGGEGEQY
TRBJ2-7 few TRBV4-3 ASSQGARTGEKQY
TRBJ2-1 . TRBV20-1 SARGPGTPLGDEQF
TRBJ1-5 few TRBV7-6 ASSLGGMSNQPQH
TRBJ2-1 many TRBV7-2 ASSFWIAGGPSSYNEQF
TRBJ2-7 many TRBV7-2 ASSHRTGAYEQY
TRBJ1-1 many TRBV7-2 ASRPNWVNTEAF
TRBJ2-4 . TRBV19 ASTRTGAGIQY
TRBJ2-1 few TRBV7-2 ASSYQARKALGEQF
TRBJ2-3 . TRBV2 ASSAGAGLDTQY
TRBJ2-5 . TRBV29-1 SVQGARVFG
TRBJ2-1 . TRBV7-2 ASSSVAGDSYNEQF
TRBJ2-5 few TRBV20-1 SARVAGKETQY
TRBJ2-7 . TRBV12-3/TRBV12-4 ASSLKVGYEQY
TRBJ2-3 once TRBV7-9 ASSSERELDTQY
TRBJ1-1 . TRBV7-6 ASLKGGVGTEAF
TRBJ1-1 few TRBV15 ATSRDAGLGTEAF
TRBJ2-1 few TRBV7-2 ASSLVSGRANEQF
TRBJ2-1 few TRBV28 ASSVRLAGASYNEQF
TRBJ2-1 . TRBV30 AWEGGRAGEQF
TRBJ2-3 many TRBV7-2 ASSRDYTQY
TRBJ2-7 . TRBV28 ASSTGTDYHFQQY
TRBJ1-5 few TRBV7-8 ASSSGDSLRQPQH
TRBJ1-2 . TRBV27 ASSLFPFDGYT
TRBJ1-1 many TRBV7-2 ASSFSGAGSMNTEAF
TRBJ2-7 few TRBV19 ASSTSGQEQY
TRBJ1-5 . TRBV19 ASSIAGVHGRPQH
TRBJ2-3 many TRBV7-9 ASSLIGSTDTQY
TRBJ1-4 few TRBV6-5 ASSYRGTNEKLF
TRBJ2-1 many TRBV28 ASSFWSVARKYNEQF
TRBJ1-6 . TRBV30 AWSGEGVTGRQSPLH
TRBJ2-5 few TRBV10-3 ATLGQNNQETQY
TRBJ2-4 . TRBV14 ASSSGTGFSAKNIQY
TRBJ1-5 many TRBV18 ASSPKDVRAIDNQPQH
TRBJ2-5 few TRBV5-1 ASSQQRGQETQY
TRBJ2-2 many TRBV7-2 ASSLVGGQGSTGELF
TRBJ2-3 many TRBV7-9 ASSLEGSPLSTDTQY